The source of this TCR beta chain is a study of T-cell memory formation after mild COVID-19. Study-wide context: TCR clusters were mostly confined to one donor each. Study-level points and caveats: There was no confirmation that second-wave clones peaking on day 37 were SARS-CoV-2 specific. Some responding clones appeared in pre-infection memory, suggesting cross-reactive memory joined. Clones contracting across day 15 to 85 had a balanced CD4/CD8 profile; later expanding clones leaned CD4+.

Notes on this clonotype: Its specificity is unknown.

One entry per CDR3 protein, called by TCRdb with MiXCR from the 5' RACE reads. Among 250,000 to 350,000 distinct CDR3 sequences listed, 13% to 15% were seen once. CDR1 and CDR2 from the germline V gene are SGHVS and FNYEAQ. V lost 1 base, J lost 5 bases, and 7 bases stayed unmatched. CDR3 length: 15 residues. This clonotype originated in a man in his late teens or twenties who had mild COVID-19 (a few samples of this study predate the infection). Cell type and time point are not known. What was sequenced was PBMCs or a T cell subset sorted from them (not recorded which). This chain joins TRBV7-6 and TRBJ2-7; 8 nucleotides align to TRBD1. CDR3 in amino acids: CASSLEGRGPHEQYF. The CDR3 coding sequence is TGTGCCAGCAGCTTAGAGGGCAGGGGGCCCCACGAGCAGTACTTC.